Presented here are 16 T cell receptor beta chains from one specimen sequenced in a study of vaccination and CD4 T cells after COVID-19. Cultured CD4+ T cell DNA underwent sequencing with the Oncomine TCR Beta short-read assay. One entry per CDR3 protein results from TCRdb running MiXCR on the PCR reads. The sample has about 19,000 distinct CDR3 sequences; around 29% are singletons. No cognate antigen is known for these TCRs. Treatment of the sample: roughly 10-day PBMC culture with coronavirus spike peptide pools or control peptides (ViraFEST assay). The specimen was cultured CD4+ T cells from blood. The receptors come from a human donor with COVID-19.

This clonotype appeared a few times. The J gene is TRBJ2-3, the V gene TRBV11-2; 8 positions match TRBD2. The CDR3 contains 14 residues. Trimming removed 4 bases from V and 13 bases from J; junction bases left unmatched: 13. Germline lookup yields CDR1 SGHAT and CDR2 FQNNGV. The CDR3 region is CASSSGSGGAAEYF. The DNA for the CDR3 is TGTGCCAGCAGCTCGGGGAGCGGGGGAGCGGCGGAGTATTTT.

This rearrangement joins TRBV28 to TRBJ1-1; 10 nucleotides match TRBD1. Germline V gene sequence: CDR1 MDHEN, CDR2 SYDVKM. V shed 11 bases, J shed 8 bases, and the junction held 11 bases outside the gene matches. This CDR3 spans 13 amino acids. The CDR3 loop is CAARPGQGIEAFF. The CDR3 DNA follows: TGTGCCGCGAGGCCGGGACAGGGGATAGAAGCTTTCTTT.

V gene TRBV2 combines with J gene TRBJ2-2, with D possibly matching TRBD1 (6 bases). In germline, CDR1 is SNHLY, CDR2 FYNNEI. The length of the CDR3 is 15 residues. The ends were cut back, 3 bases at V and 3 bases at J, with 11 bases in the middle. For the CDR3, the DNA is TGTGCCAGCAGTGAGAAAGGGGGAGACACCGGGGAGCTGTTTTTT. This sequence encodes CASSEKGGDTGELFF. The variable domain in full, completed from reference TRBV2 and TRBJ2-2, reads EPEVTQTPSHQVTQMGQEVILRCVPISNHLYFYWYRQILGQKVEFLVSFYNNEISEKSEIFDDQFSVERPDGSNFTLKIRSTKLEDSAMYFCASSEKGGDTGELFFGEGSRLTVL.

The CDR3 region is CASSLGLGDSNQPQHF. The DNA of the CDR3 is TGTGCCAGCAGCTTAGGTTTGGGGGATAGCAATCAGCCCCAGCATTTT. The V gene is TRBV7-6, the J gene TRBJ1-5, with TRBD1 as a possible D gene (5 bases). In germline, CDR1 is SGHVS, CDR2 FNYEAQ. There are 16 residues in the CDR3. V was trimmed by 1 base and J by 0 bases, leaving 10 bases between them. The entire variable domain, with the rest obtained from reference TRBV7-6 and TRBJ1-5, is as follows: GAGVSQSPRYKVTKRGQDVALRCDPISGHVSLYWYRQALGQGPEFLTYFNYEAQQDKSGLPNDRFSAERPEGSISTLTIQRTEQRDSAMYRCASSLGLGDSNQPQHFGDGTRLSIL.

The chain combines TRBV11-3 with TRBJ2-2; D not resolved. CDR3 length: 12 residues. The V and J ends lost 0 bases and 7 bases respectively, with 3 bases between them. Germline-derived CDR1 and CDR2 are SGHNT and YENEEA. This CDR3 reads CASSLEVGELFF. In DNA, the CDR3 is TGTGCCAGCAGCTTAGAAGTCGGGGAGCTGTTTTTT.

This sequence joins TRBV27 and TRBJ1-1; 10 nucleotides agree with TRBD1. CDR3 length: 17 residues. In germline, CDR1 is MNHEY, CDR2 SMNVEV (reference sequence). The V segment lost 3 bases and the J segment 0 bases; nucleotides outside the gene matches: 7. This CDR3 reads CASSLGAGQGMNTEAFF. CDR3 DNA: TGTGCCAGCAGTTTGGGAGCGGGACAGGGGATGAACACTGAAGCTTTCTTT.

The CDR3 bases are TGTGCCAGCAGCCAGAGGTGGTTGACGGATAAAGAAAAACTGTTTTTT. This sequence encodes CASSQRWLTDKEKLFF. This chain connects TRBV2 to TRBJ1-4; D gene uncertain. The germline V and J ends were trimmed by 6 bases and 8 bases, with 22 bases remaining between them. The CDR3 sequence is 16 residues long. In germline, CDR1 is SNHLY, CDR2 FYNNEI.

The chain is built from TRBV5-4 and TRBJ1-5, with D unclear. V lost 1 base, J lost 4 bases, and 6 bases lay in between. There are 13 residues in the CDR3. CDR1 is SGHNT, CDR2 YYREEE, per germline (reference sequence). CDR3 amino acids: CASSLNRNQPQHF. The CDR3 DNA follows: TGTGCCAGCAGCTTGAATAGGAATCAGCCCCAGCATTTT.

This chain uses TRBV2 with TRBJ1-2, with 11 positions matching TRBD1. Unmatched junction bases numbered 6, after V lost 6 bases and J lost 3 bases. The germline V gene encodes CDR1 SNHLY and CDR2 FYNNEI. This CDR3 spans 15 amino acids. The CDR3 here is CASSVGQGGHYGYTF. In nucleotides, the CDR3 is TGTGCCAGCAGCGTGGGACAGGGGGGGCACTATGGCTACACCTTC.

The chain combines TRBV5-4 with TRBJ2-7; D is perhaps TRBD2 (6 bases). The CDR3 spans 15 residues. CDR1 is SGHNT, CDR2 YYREEE, per germline (reference sequence). V lost 0 bases, J lost 3 bases, and 13 bases lay in between. The CDR3 loop reads CASSLGGGFSYEQYF. The CDR3 DNA sequence: TGTGCCAGCAGCTTGGGTGGAGGGTTTAGCTACGAGCAGTACTTC.

This clonotype is categorized as medium-sized. The chain couples TRBV7-6 to TRBJ1-5; 8 nucleotides line up with TRBD1. The CDR3 has 13 residues. Germline CDR1 and CDR2: SGHVS and FNYEAQ. V lost 5 bases to trimming and J lost 7 bases; unmatched junction nucleotides: 4. CDR3 sequence reads: CASSRDRQQPQHF. The DNA for the CDR3 is TGTGCCAGCAGCCGGGACAGGCAGCAGCCCCAGCATTTT.

This clonotype has only a few counts. The chain combines TRBV6-1 with TRBJ1-5, with a possible D match to TRBD1 (5 bases). V was clipped by 6 bases and J by 6 bases, with 18 bases between them. The CDR3 length is 15 residues. Germline-derived CDR1 and CDR2 are MNHNS and SASEGT. CDR3 loop: CASSAATQGGQPQHF. The CDR3 nucleotides are TGTGCCAGCAGCGCTGCAACTCAGGGTGGTCAGCCCCAGCATTTT.

V gene TRBV4-3 combines with J gene TRBJ2-3; TRBD1 matches 11 bases. With 3 bases clipped from V and 5 bases from J, the junction kept 10 bases outside the gene matches. The germline CDR1 and CDR2 sequences are LGHNA and YSLEER. The CDR3 spans 17 residues. The CDR3 sequence is CASSQGVDRGQGDTQYF. The CDR3 DNA follows: TGCGCCAGCAGCCAGGGGGTGGACAGGGGGCAGGGAGATACGCAGTATTTT.

This chain joins TRBV5-1 and TRBJ1-2, with a weak D call TRBD1 (5 bases). The CDR3 sequence is 14 residues long. Trimming took 1 base from V and 8 from J, leaving 15 bases between them. Germline V gene lookup returns CDR1 SGHRS and CDR2 YFSETQ. The CDR3, as DNA: TGCGCCAGCAGCTTGTCGTCAGGGAGCGGAGGCTACACCTTC. It is translated as CASSLSSGSGGYTF.

This clonotype has more than one count but fewer than ten. The CDR3 sequence is CASSPPGGINYGYTF. Written as DNA, the CDR3 is TGTGCCAGCTCACCACCCGGGGGAATTAACTATGGCTACACCTTC. J is TRBJ1-2 and V is TRBV18, with a weak D call TRBD1 (5 bases). Germline-derived CDR1 and CDR2 are KGHSH and LQKENI. CDR3 size: 15 residues. V was shortened by 0 bases and J by 1 base, with 9 bases between the two germline ends.

The V gene is TRBV7-6, the J gene TRBJ2-3; D may be TRBD1 (5 bases). The CDR3 consists of 15 residues. V lost 3 bases, J lost 4 bases, and 14 bases lay in between. From germline, CDR1 is SGHVS and CDR2 FNYEAQ. CDR3 loop: CASSFLKQTADTQYF. The CDR3, as DNA: TGTGCCAGCAGCTTCCTAAAACAGACAGCAGATACGCAGTATTTT.